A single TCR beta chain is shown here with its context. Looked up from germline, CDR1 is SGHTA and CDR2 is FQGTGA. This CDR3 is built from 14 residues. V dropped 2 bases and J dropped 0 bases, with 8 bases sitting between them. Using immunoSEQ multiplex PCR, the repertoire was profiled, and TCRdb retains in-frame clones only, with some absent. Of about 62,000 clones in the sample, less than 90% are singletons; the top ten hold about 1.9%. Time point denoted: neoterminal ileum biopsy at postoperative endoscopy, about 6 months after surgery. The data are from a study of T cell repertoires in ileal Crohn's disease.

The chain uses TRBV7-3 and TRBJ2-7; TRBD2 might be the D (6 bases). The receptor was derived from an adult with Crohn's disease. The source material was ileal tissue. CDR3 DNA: TGTGCCAGCAGCTTAGCGGGGAGCTCCTACGAGCAGTACTTC. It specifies CASSLAGSSYEQYF.